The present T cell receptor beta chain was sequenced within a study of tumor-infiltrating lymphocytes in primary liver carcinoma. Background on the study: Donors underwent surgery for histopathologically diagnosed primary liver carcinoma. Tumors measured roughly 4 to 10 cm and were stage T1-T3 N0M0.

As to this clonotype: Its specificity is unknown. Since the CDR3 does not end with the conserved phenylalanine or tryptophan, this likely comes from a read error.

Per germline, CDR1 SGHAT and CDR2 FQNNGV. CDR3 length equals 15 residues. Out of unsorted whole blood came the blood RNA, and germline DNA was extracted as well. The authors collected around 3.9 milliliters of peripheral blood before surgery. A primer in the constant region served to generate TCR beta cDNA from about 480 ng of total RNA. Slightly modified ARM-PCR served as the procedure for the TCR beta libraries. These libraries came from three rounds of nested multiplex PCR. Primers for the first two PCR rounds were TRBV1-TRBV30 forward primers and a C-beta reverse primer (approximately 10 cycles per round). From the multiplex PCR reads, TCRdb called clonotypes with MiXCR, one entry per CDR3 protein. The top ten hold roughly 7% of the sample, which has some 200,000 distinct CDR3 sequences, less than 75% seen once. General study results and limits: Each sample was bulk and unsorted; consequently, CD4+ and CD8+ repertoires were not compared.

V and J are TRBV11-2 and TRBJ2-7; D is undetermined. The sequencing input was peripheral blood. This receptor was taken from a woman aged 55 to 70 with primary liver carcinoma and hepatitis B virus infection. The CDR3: CACSLTVGVSYEQYL. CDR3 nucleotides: TGTGCCTGCAGCCTCACTGTCGGAGTATCCTACGAGCAGTACCTC.